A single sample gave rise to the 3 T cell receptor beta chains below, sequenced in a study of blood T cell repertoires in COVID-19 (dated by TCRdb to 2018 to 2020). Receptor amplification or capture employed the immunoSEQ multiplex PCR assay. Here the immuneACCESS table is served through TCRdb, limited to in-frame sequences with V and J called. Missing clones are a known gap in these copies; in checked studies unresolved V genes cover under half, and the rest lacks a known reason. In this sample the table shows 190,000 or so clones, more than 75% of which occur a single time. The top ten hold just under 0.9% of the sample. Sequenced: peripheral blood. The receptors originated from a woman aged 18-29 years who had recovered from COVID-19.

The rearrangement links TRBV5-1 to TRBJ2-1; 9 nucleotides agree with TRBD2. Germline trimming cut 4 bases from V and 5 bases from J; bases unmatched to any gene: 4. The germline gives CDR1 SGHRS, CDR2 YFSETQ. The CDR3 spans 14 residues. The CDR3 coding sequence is TGCGCCAGCAGCCAAGCGGGGGGACACAATGAGCAGTTCTTC. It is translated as CASSQAGGHNEQFF.

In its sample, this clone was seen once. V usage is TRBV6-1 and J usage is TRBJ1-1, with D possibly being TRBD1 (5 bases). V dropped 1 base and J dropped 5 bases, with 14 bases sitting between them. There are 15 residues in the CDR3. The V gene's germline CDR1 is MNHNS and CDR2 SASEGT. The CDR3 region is CASSEGGRGSTEAFF. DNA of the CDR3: TGTGCCAGCAGTGAAGGGGGGAGGGGTTCGACTGAAGCTTTCTTT.

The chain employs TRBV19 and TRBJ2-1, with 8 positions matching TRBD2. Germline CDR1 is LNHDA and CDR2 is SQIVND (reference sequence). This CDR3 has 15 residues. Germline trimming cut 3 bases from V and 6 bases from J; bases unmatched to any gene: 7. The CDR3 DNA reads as TGTGCCAGTAGTATTTCAGGGACTAGAGGCAATGAGCAGTTCTTC. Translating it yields CASSISGTRGNEQFF.